This T cell receptor beta chain was identified in a study of T cell responses to AZD1222 COVID-19 vaccine. Measured with immunoSEQ multiplex PCR; TCRdb has only the in-frame clones, and not every one. This sample has about 110,000 clones, with 87% found just once. The CDR3 covers 14 residues. V dropped 8 bases and J dropped 7 bases, with 20 bases sitting between them. Germline V gene lookup returns CDR1 LNHDA and CDR2 SQIVND (reference sequence). The sample holds one count of this clone. The receptor comes from an adult in good health. V usage is TRBV19 and J usage is TRBJ1-1, with unresolved D. The sequencing used peripheral blood, collected on day 0 of AZD1222 vaccination. CDR3 residues: CASHPRWETFEAFF. The CDR3 DNA reads as TGTGCCAGTCATCCAAGGTGGGAAACCTTTGAAGCTTTCTTT.